Here is one T cell receptor beta chain with its context. The antigen is unknown. Barcoded TCR alpha and TCR beta cDNA libraries with UMIs came from 5'RACE using constant-segment primers. MiXCR was run by TCRdb on the 5' RACE reads, yielding one entry per CDR3 protein. The data hold 350,000 to 450,000 distinct CDR3 sequences, with 20% to 25% observed a single time. CDR3 length: 17 residues. V dropped 3 bases and J dropped 5; count of bases not matched to a gene: 13. Germline lookup yields CDR1 SGHRS and CDR2 YFSETQ. The record originates from a study of T-cell memory formation after mild COVID-19. Whole-study findings and limits: Contracting CD4+ clones sat mainly in CM and EM; CD8+ in EMRA.

Material for sequencing was PBMCs or a T cell subset sorted from them (not recorded which). The V and J genes are TRBV5-1 and TRBJ2-7; TRBD2 matches at 11 bases. The TCR was taken from an adult woman who had mild COVID-19 (a few samples of this study predate the infection). Cell type and time point are not known. The CDR3 loop is CASSSGSGRAGGHEQYF. The CDR3 DNA sequence: TGCGCCAGCAGCTCCGGTAGCGGGAGGGCCGGGGGTCACGAGCAGTACTTC.